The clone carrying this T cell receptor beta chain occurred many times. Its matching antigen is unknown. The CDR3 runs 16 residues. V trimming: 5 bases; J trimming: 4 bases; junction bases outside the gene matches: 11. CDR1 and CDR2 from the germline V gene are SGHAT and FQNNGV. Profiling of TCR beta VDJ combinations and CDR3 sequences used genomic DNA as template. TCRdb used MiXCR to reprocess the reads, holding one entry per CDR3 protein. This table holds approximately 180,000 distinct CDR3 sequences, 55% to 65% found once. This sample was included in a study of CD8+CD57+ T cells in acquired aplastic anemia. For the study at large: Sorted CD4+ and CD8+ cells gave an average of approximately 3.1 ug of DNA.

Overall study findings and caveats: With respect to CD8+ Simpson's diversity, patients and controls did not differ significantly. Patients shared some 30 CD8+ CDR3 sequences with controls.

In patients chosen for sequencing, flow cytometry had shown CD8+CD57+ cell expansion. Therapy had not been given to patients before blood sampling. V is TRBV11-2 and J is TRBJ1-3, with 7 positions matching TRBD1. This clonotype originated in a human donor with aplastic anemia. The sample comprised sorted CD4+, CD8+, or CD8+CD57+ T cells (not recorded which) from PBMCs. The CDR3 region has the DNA TGTGCCAGCAGCGTCGGGACAGTCCGGTACGGAAACACCATATATTTT. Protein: CASSVGTVRYGNTIYF. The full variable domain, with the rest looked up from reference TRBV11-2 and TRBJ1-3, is EAGVAQSPRYKIIEKRQSVAFWCNPISGHATLYWYQQILGQGPKLLIQFQNNGVVDDSQLPKDRFSAERLKGVDSTLKIQPAKLEDSAVYLCASSVGTVRYGNTIYFGEGSWLTVV.